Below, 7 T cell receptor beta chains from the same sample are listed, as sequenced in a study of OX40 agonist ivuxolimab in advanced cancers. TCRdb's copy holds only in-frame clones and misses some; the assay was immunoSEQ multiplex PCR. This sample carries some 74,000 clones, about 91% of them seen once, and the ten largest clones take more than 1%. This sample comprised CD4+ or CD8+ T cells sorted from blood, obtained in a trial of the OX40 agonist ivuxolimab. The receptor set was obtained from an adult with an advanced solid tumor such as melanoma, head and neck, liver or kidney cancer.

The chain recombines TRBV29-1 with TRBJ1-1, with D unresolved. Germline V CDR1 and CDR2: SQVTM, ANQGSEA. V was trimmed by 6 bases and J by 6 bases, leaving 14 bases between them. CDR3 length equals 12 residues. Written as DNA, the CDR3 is TGCAGCGTCGGACGACAAGAGGCTGAAGCTTTCTTT. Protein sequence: CSVGRQEAEAFF.

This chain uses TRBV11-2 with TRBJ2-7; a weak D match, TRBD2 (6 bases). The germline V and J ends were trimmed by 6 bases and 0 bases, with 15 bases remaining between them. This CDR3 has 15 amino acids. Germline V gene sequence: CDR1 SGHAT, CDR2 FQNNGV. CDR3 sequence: CASRLAPASSYEQYF. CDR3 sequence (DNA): TGTGCCAGCAGACTAGCCCCCGCCAGCTCCTACGAGCAGTACTTC. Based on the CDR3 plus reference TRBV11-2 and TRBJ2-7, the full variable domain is EAGVAQSPRYKIIEKRQSVAFWCNPISGHATLYWYQQILGQGPKLLIQFQNNGVVDDSQLPKDRFSAERLKGVDSTLKIQPAKLEDSAVYLCASRLAPASSYEQYFGPGTRLTVT.

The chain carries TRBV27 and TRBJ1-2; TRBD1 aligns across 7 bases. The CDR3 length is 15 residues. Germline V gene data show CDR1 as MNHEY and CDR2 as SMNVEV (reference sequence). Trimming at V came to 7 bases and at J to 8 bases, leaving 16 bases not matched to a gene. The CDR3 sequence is CASTGIRGRSSGYTF. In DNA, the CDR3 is TGTGCCAGCACCGGAATCAGGGGGAGGTCAAGCGGCTACACCTTC.

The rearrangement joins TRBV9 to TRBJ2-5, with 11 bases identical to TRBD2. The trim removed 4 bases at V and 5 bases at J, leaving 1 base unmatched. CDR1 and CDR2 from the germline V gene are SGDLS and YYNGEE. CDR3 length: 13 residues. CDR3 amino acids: CASSPSGRETQYF. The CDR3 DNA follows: TGTGCCAGCAGCCCTAGCGGGAGGGAGACCCAGTACTTC.

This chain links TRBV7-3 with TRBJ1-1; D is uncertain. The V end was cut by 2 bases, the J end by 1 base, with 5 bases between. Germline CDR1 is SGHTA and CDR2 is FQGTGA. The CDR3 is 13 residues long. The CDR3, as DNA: TGTGCCAGCAGCTTACAAGAGAACACTGAAGCTTTCTTT. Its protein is CASSLQENTEAFF. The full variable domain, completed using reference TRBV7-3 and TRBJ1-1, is GAGVSQTPSNKVTEKGKYVELRCDPISGHTALYWYRQSLGQGPEFLIYFQGTGAADDSGLPNDRFFAVRPEGSVSTLKIQRTERGDSAVYLCASSLQENTEAFFGQGTRLTVV.

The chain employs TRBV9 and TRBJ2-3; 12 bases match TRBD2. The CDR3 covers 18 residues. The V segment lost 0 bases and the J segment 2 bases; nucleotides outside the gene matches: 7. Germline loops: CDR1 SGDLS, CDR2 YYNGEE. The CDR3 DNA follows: TGTGCCAGCAGCGTAGTTGGACTAGCGGGATTCTCCACAGATACGCAGTATTTT. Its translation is CASSVVGLAGFSTDTQYF.

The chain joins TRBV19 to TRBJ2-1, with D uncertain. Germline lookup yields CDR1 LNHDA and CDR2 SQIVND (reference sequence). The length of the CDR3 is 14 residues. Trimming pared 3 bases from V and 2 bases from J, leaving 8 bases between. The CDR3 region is CASSMGSPYNEQFF. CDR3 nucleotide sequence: TGTGCCAGTAGTATGGGTTCTCCCTACAATGAGCAGTTCTTC.